A single T cell receptor (beta chain) is shown here with its context. The source of the sample is a study of T cell changes during pregnancy in multiple sclerosis. Germline values: CDR1 MNHEY, CDR2 SMNVEV (reference sequence). V trimming: 2 bases; J trimming: 5 bases; junction bases outside the gene matches: 10. The CDR3 totals 17 residues. Here immunoSEQ multiplex PCR was the method, and the copy in TCRdb shows in-frame clones only, minus some. The data show under 55,000 clones, around 90% seen once. The chain joins TRBV27 to TRBJ2-3; TRBD2 matches at 10 bases. The sequencing used CD4+ T cells from peripheral blood mononuclear cells, collected before pregnancy. This TCR was sampled from a female donor with multiple sclerosis, enrolled in a pregnancy study. DNA for the CDR3: TGTGCCAGCAGTTTACGGAGCGGGAGGGCCGAGAGAGATACGCAGTATTTT. Protein sequence: CASSLRSGRAERDTQYF.